These T cell receptor beta chains were read from a single sample in a study of human T cells and chemical hapten exposure. Via MiXCR, TCRdb re-called the RACE reads, giving one row per CDR3 protein. The sample gives 150,000 to 200,000 distinct CDR3 sequences, 28% of which show up once; 2.1% is in the top ten. The sequenced sample was whole blood, obtained in connection with sensitization to the hapten diphenylcyclopropenone (DPC). Receptor source: a woman aged 18-29 years with alopecia areata. Some clones in this sample may be carry-over from other donors' samples. Both conserved end residues are part of each CDR3. The D gene is left open where the match is weak. Clone size appears in some rows only: once, few, many, or a class for an expanded clone.

CDR3 length	J gene	V gene	D gene	clone size	CDR3 DNA	CDR3 protein
15	TRBJ2-7	TRBV2	TRBD2	NA	TGTGCCAGCAACAGACTAGCGGCAAGCTCCTACGAGCAGTACTTC	CASNRLAASSYEQYF
14	TRBJ1-6	TRBV7-6	NA	few	TGTGCCAGCAGCCCTGAGACAAGAAATTCACCCCTCCACTTT	CASSPETRNSPLHF
15	TRBJ2-1	TRBV7-2	NA	NA	TGTGCCAGCAGGAAAACATCTACGTCTTGGAATGAGCAGTTCTTC	CASRKTSTSWNEQFF
15	TRBJ2-1	TRBV9	TRBD2	NA	TGTGCCAGCAGCGTAGGCGGGGGGAGTTACAATGAGCAGTTCTTC	CASSVGGGSYNEQFF
15	TRBJ1-1	TRBV6-2/TRBV6-3	TRBD1	many	TGTGCCAGCAGTTTCGCCGGGACAGGGGTTACTGAAGCTTTCTTT	CASSFAGTGVTEAFF
11	TRBJ2-5	TRBV29-1	NA	few	TGCAGCGACATAAGCACGCCGAGCCAGTACTTC	CSDISTPSQYF
13	TRBJ2-1	TRBV2	NA	few	TGTGCCAGCGAGTTCGGGACTTACAATGAGCAGTTCTTC	CASEFGTYNEQFF
12	TRBJ1-1	TRBV25-1	NA	NA	TGTGCCAGCAGTGAATTTTGGGGAGTAGCTTTCTTT	CASSEFWGVAFF
15	TRBJ1-5	TRBV6-1	NA	NA	TGTGCCAGCAGTGAAGGGCGGACCAGCAATCAGCCCCAGCATTTT	CASSEGRTSNQPQHF
15	TRBJ2-1	TRBV11-2	TRBD2	few	TGTGCCAGCAGCTTGGGTCTAGCGGGGGACAATGAGCAGTTCTTC	CASSLGLAGDNEQFF
16	TRBJ2-7	TRBV25-1	NA	few	TGTGCCAGCACTGAACACCAGACCGAGGGGTCCTACGAGCAGTACTTC	CASTEHQTEGSYEQYF
13	TRBJ2-7	TRBV20-1	TRBD1	NA	TGCAGTGCTGGCAGGGGGACCTCCTACGAGCAGTACTTC	CSAGRGTSYEQYF
14	TRBJ2-7	TRBV7-9	TRBD1	NA	TGTGCCAGCAGCTTGCTCCAGGGGGCAGGCGAGCAGTACTTC	CASSLLQGAGEQYF
14	TRBJ2-2	TRBV9	NA	NA	TGTGCCAGCAGCCTACTCCCGTCCACCGGGGAGCTGTTTTTT	CASSLLPSTGELFF
12	TRBJ1-2	TRBV6-5	TRBD1	NA	TGTGCCAGCGCGGGACAGGGGAGAGGCTACACCTTC	CASAGQGRGYTF
16	TRBJ2-7	TRBV10-3	TRBD1	once	TGTGCCATCAGTGAGCTTTCGGGACAGGGGGCAGGGGAGCAGTACTTC	CAISELSGQGAGEQYF
16	TRBJ1-5	TRBV4-1	NA	few	TGCGCCAGCAGCCAAGTCGGCTGGGTGGGAAGCCAGCCCCAGCATTTT	CASSQVGWVGSQPQHF
12	TRBJ2-1	TRBV5-1	NA	NA	TGCGCCAGCAGCTTGGAGTTCTATGAGCAGTTCTTC	CASSLEFYEQFF
15	TRBJ2-7	TRBV7-2	TRBD2	NA	TGTGCCAGCAGCCCCCGGGTAGCGGGATCCTACGAGCAGTACTTC	CASSPRVAGSYEQYF
12	TRBJ1-2	TRBV28	NA	few	TGTGCCAGTTCAGACATTAACTATGGCTACACCTTC	CASSDINYGYTF
16	TRBJ2-5	TRBV7-8	TRBD1	NA	TGTGCCAGCAGCAAACAGGGGGCAGGTACTGAAGAGACCCAGTACTTC	CASSKQGAGTEETQYF
15	TRBJ2-3	TRBV3-1	NA	NA	TGTGCCAGCAGCCAAGACCCGGTCTGGTCAGATACGCAGTATTTT	CASSQDPVWSDTQYF
13	TRBJ2-3	TRBV2	NA	NA	TGTGCCAGCAGTGATGTAGGGACAGATACGCAGTATTTT	CASSDVGTDTQYF
16	TRBJ2-3	TRBV7-2	TRBD2	few	TGTGCCAGCAGCTTAACGGCTAGCGGGAGTTGGGATACGCAGTATTTT	CASSLTASGSWDTQYF
15	TRBJ2-7	TRBV5-1	TRBD2	NA	TGCGCCAGCAGCTTTGGCCTAGCGGGGCCCTACGAGCAGTACTTC	CASSFGLAGPYEQYF
15	TRBJ1-1	TRBV9	TRBD1	NA	TGTGCCAGCAGCGTAGTGGCAGGGGGCGTCACTGAAGCTTTCTTT	CASSVVAGGVTEAFF
11	TRBJ2-1	TRBV6-2/TRBV6-3	NA	few	TGTGCCAGCAGTTACAACATAGAGCAGTTCTTC	CASSYNIEQFF
15	TRBJ2-1	TRBV11-1	TRBD2	few	TGTGCCAGCAGCTTAGTTAGCGGGGGCTACAATGAGCAGTTCTTC	CASSLVSGGYNEQFF
13	TRBJ1-1	TRBV12-3/TRBV12-4	NA	NA	TGTGCCAGCAGTCGAAGGCGGGTGGATGAAGCTTTCTTT	CASSRRRVDEAFF
14	TRBJ2-7	TRBV7-2	NA	NA	TGTGCCAGCACCGAAGGGGGTGCGAGTAACGAGCAGTACTTC	CASTEGGASNEQYF
13	TRBJ2-1	TRBV5-6	NA	NA	TGTGTCAGCAGCTCCCAGGGGTACAATGAGCAGTTCTTC	CVSSSQGYNEQFF
15	TRBJ2-2	TRBV11-2	TRBD1	few	TGTGCCAGCAGCTTGGGACAGGCCAACACCGGGGAGCTGTTTTTT	CASSLGQANTGELFF
13	TRBJ2-7	TRBV7-3	NA	NA	TGTGCCAGCAGAGCAGGGTTGGAGGGAAGGCAGTACTTC	CASRAGLEGRQYF
12	TRBJ2-1	TRBV2	NA	few	TGTGCCAGCAGAGGGACTTTGAGTGAGCAGTTCTTC	CASRGTLSEQFF
14	TRBJ1-1	TRBV12-3/TRBV12-4	NA	few	TGTGCCAGCAGTCTCACATCTAAGAACACTGAAGCTTTCTTT	CASSLTSKNTEAFF
13	TRBJ2-7	TRBV3-1	NA	few	TGTGCCAGCAGCCAAGATCTTCGGTTCGAGCAGTACTTC	CASSQDLRFEQYF
15	TRBJ2-3	TRBV19	NA	NA	TGTGCCAGTAGTATCTCGGCAGGGAGCACAGATACGCAGTATTTT	CASSISAGSTDTQYF
13	TRBJ2-7	TRBV19	TRBD1	NA	TGTGCCAGTGTAGGGGGCAGGCCCTACGAGCAGTACTTC	CASVGGRPYEQYF
13	TRBJ2-3	TRBV5-6	NA	few	TGTGCCAGCAGCGGTACTGGGGCAGATACGCAGTATTTT	CASSGTGADTQYF
12	TRBJ2-2	TRBV19	NA	NA	TGTGCCAGTAACAAGGCCACCGGGGAGCTGTTTTTT	CASNKATGELFF
13	TRBJ2-1	TRBV25-1	TRBD1	NA	TGTGCCAGCGCGGGCACAGGGGTGAATGAGCAGTTCTTC	CASAGTGVNEQFF
13	TRBJ2-7	TRBV20-1	NA	many	TGCAGTGCTAGAGATTTGGGACTCTACGAGCAGTACTTC	CSARDLGLYEQYF
16	TRBJ1-5	TRBV6-2/TRBV6-3	TRBD1	NA	TGTGCCAGCAGTACTATCCGGGACAGCAATCAGAGGGCCCAGCATTTT	CASSTIRDSNQRAQHF
16	TRBJ2-3	TRBV15	NA	NA	TGTGCCACCAGCAGACCTAGCGTCCCGGGCACAGATACGCAGTATTTT	CATSRPSVPGTDTQYF
14	TRBJ2-3	TRBV12-3/TRBV12-4	TRBD1	few	TGTGCCAGCAGATCACAGGGGATCACAGATACGCAGTATTTT	CASRSQGITDTQYF
12	TRBJ1-1	TRBV7-9	NA	NA	TGTGCCAGCAGCTGGGAGTACACTGAAGCTTTCTTT	CASSWEYTEAFF